The clone carrying this T cell receptor (beta chain) occurred a few times. Antigen: not known. The data are from a study of blood T cells in healthy people across ages. Overall study findings and caveats: Among long-lived donors, naive CD4+ cells were more numerous and diversity higher than in aged donors. Donor CMV status was unknown, possibly confounding expanded clonotype changes.

Donation came from healthy Caucasian individuals in Russia who were aged 6 to 90. Germline loops: CDR1 LNHNV, CDR2 YYDKDF (reference sequence). The germline V and J ends were trimmed by 1 base and 1 base, with 14 bases remaining between them. The CDR3 loop spans 17 amino acids. A second about 7 to 12 cycle PCR used barcoded and J-beta primers. Each CDR3 protein gets one entry after TCRdb re-called the 5' RACE reads with MiXCR. The data contain some 880,000 distinct CDR3 sequences, roughly 34% of them singletons. The TCR was taken from a man aged 18 to 29 in good health. The J gene is TRBJ2-1, the V gene TRBV15; TRBD2 might be the D (5 bases). Source material: blood. CDR3 DNA: TGTGCCACCAGCAGAGCGGGGAACACGCTTTCCTACAATGAGCAGTTCTTC. Its translation: CATSRAGNTLSYNEQFF.